This is a list of T cell receptor beta chains from one sample in a study of blood T cell repertoires in COVID-19. Sequencing used immunoSEQ multiplex PCR; TCRdb keeps in-frame clones, though not all of them. The table has 340,000 or so clones, around 83% seen once; the top ten hold around 3%. What was sequenced was peripheral blood. These receptors were collected from a man aged 30 to 45 with active or convalescent COVID-19. Each CDR3 is given with its conserved first and last residue. D genes are given only for firm matches. Some rows mark clone size as missing; the rest say once, few, many or name a class of expanded clone.

V gene	CDR3 length	clone size	J gene	D gene	CDR3 DNA	CDR3 protein
TRBV7-9	14	.	TRBJ1-2	.	TGTGCCAGCAGCTTAGTAGTTCCTAACTATGGCTACACCTTC	CASSLVVPNYGYTF
TRBV7-8	16	.	TRBJ2-7	.	TGTGCCAGCAGCTTAATTGCGGGATCTGCGTCCTACGAGCAGTACTTC	CASSLIAGSASYEQYF
TRBV28	15	.	TRBJ1-6	.	TGTGCCAGCAGTTTACCCGACACGTATAATTCACCCCTCCACTTT	CASSLPDTYNSPLHF
TRBV4-1	16	.	TRBJ1-2	.	TGCGCCAGCAGCCTTGGGAGGGGCAGGGGCATGGATGGCTACACCTTC	CASSLGRGRGMDGYTF
TRBV6-5	16	once	TRBJ2-1	TRBD1	TGTGCCAGCAGTTACCTCGGGACAGGGTTGAGGAATGAGCAGTTCTTC	CASSYLGTGLRNEQFF
TRBV5-1	16	.	TRBJ2-2	TRBD2	TGCGCCAGCAGCGGGGGACTAGCGGGGAGTACCGGGGAGCTGTTTTTT	CASSGGLAGSTGELFF
TRBV7-2	13	.	TRBJ2-7	TRBD2	TGTGCCAGTAGACTAGCAGGCTCCTACGAGCAGTACTTC	CASRLAGSYEQYF
TRBV7-9	14	.	TRBJ2-7	TRBD2	TGTGCCAGCAGCTTATTGCGGGGGAGGAACGAGCAGTACTTC	CASSLLRGRNEQYF
TRBV28	14	.	TRBJ2-7	TRBD2	TGTGCCAGCAGTCCCATAGCGGGAGTCTACGAGCAGTACTTC	CASSPIAGVYEQYF
TRBV19	15	.	TRBJ2-1	TRBD2	TGTGCCAGTAGTATAGCGGGAGGGCCTTTCGATGAGCAGTTCTTC	CASSIAGGPFDEQFF
TRBV3-1/TRBV3-2	17	.	TRBJ1-1	TRBD1	TGTGCCAGCAGCCCAACGGGCGGTGAGGGGGCAGGGATTGAAGCTTTCTTT	CASSPTGGEGAGIEAFF
TRBV11-2	15	once	TRBJ2-1	.	TGTGCCAGCAGCTTAGAACTAGTCACCTACAATGAGCAGTTCTTC	CASSLELVTYNEQFF
TRBV24-1	16	.	TRBJ2-1	.	TGTGCCACCAGTGCCGTAGGCGAGGACTCCTACAATGAGCAGTTCTTC	CATSAVGEDSYNEQFF
TRBV6-5	15	.	TRBJ2-4	TRBD2	TGTGCCAGTACCGGGACTAGCGGGAGTTGGAACATTCAGTACTTC	CASTGTSGSWNIQYF
TRBV3-1/TRBV3-2	16	.	TRBJ1-1	.	TGTGCCAGCAGCCAAGATGAGGCTTCTGCCGGCACTGAAGCTTTCTTT	CASSQDEASAGTEAFF
TRBV13	16	.	TRBJ2-1	TRBD2	TGTGCCAGCAGCTCACCAGCGGGAGGATCCTACAATGAGCAGTTCTTC	CASSSPAGGSYNEQFF
TRBV9	17	.	TRBJ2-7	TRBD2	TGTGCCAGCAGCGTAGGCGCAGGGCTAGCGGGACTCTACGAGCAGTACTTC	CASSVGAGLAGLYEQYF
TRBV5-8	15	.	TRBJ2-7	TRBD2	TGTGCCAGCAGCTTGGGGTACCAGCGGGGCTACGAGCAGTACTTC	CASSLGYQRGYEQYF
TRBV6-5	14	.	TRBJ1-1	.	TGTGCCAGCAGTTACGAACCAGGGGCTACTGAAGCTTTCTTT	CASSYEPGATEAFF
TRBV4-3	18	few	TRBJ1-2	TRBD1	TGCGCCAGCAGCCAAGACGCGGGCGGGACAGGGAACTATGGAGGCTACACCTTC	CASSQDAGGTGNYGGYTF
TRBV18	15	.	TRBJ2-2	.	TGTGCCAGCTCGCTAGAGGCGGGATATCCCGGGGAGCTGTTTTTT	CASSLEAGYPGELFF
TRBV5-7	16	once	TRBJ2-5	TRBD2	TGTGCCAGCAGCTCAAGTACTAGCGGGGGGGGGCAGACCCAGTACTTC	CASSSSTSGGGQTQYF